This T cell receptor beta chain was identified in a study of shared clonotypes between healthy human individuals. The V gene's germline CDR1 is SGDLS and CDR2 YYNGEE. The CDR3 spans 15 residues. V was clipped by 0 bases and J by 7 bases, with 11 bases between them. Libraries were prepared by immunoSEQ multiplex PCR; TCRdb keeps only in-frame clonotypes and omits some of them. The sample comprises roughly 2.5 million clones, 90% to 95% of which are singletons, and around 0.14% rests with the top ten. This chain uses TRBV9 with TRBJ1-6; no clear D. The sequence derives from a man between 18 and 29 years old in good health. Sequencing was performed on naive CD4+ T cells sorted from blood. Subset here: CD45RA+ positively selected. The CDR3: CASSVGKASNSPLHF. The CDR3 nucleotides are TGTGCCAGCAGCGTAGGTAAGGCGTCGAATTCACCCCTCCACTTT. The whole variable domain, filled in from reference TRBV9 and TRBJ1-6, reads DSGVTQTPKHLITATGQRVTLRCSPRSGDLSVYWYQQSLDQGLQFLIQYYNGEERAKGNILERFSAQQFPDLHSELNLSSLELGDSALYFCASSVGKASNSPLHFGNGTRLTVT.